The source of this T cell receptor beta chain is a study of cytomegalovirus exposure and HLA in healthy donors. PCR primers comprised 60 Vbeta and 13 Jbeta primers. Here immunoSEQ multiplex PCR was the method, and the copy in TCRdb shows in-frame clones only, minus some. The sample lists 100,000 to 150,000 clones, about three quarters seen once, with approximately 1.8% in the top ten. CDR1 and CDR2 (germline): SQVTM, ANQGSEA. V lost 6 bases and J 5 bases, leaving 11 bases between the germline ends. The CDR3 runs to 11 residues. The V and J genes are TRBV29-1 and TRBJ2-7; perhaps TRBD2 as D (6 bases). This sequence originates from a woman aged 40 to 50 in good health and CMV-seronegative. The sequencing sample was made of PBMCs. The CDR3 reads CSVVREDEQYF. The CDR3 DNA sequence: TGCAGCGTAGTGAGGGAGGACGAGCAGTACTTC.